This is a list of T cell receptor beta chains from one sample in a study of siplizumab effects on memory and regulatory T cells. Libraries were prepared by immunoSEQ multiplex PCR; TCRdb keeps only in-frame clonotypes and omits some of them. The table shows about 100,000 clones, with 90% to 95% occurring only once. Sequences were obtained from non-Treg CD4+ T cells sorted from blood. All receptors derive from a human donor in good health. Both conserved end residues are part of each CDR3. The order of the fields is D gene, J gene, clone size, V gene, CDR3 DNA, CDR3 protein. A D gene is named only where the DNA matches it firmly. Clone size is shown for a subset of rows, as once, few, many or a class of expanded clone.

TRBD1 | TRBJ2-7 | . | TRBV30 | TGTGCCTGGAGTGTATCCCTGGCAGGGGGCGACGAGCAGTACTTC | CAWSVSLAGGDEQYF
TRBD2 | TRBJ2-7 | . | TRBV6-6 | TGTGCCAGCAGTTACTCGGCGGGAGGGTCCTACGAGCAGTACTTC | CASSYSAGGSYEQYF
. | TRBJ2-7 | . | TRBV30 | TGTGCCTGGAGTCCCCTCCCCCGGGACTCTGCCTACGAGCAGTACTTC | CAWSPLPRDSAYEQYF
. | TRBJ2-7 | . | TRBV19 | TGTGCCAGTAGTCTATCCAACACTAACTACGAGCAGTACTTC | CASSLSNTNYEQYF
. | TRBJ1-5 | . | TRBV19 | TGTGCCAGTAGTATAGATGGAGGCAGTTTCCAGCCCCAGCATTTT | CASSIDGGSFQPQHF
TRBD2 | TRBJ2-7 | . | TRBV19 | TGTGCCAGTACTAAAAAAGCGGGAGGGCCCTTCGAGCAGTACTTC | CASTKKAGGPFEQYF
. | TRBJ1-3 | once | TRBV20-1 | TGCAGTGCTATTACCGGAAACACCATATATTTT | CSAITGNTIYF
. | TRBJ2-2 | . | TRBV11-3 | TGTGCCAGCAGCCAAGGAGGACACAACACCGGGGAGCTGTTTTTT | CASSQGGHNTGELFF
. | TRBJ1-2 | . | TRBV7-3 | TGTGCCAGCAGCCCGGCAGGGCGGAACTATGGCTACACCTTC | CASSPAGRNYGYTF
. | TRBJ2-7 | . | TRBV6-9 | TGTGCCAGCAAGGCGTTGTCCTACGAGCAGTACTTC | CASKALSYEQYF
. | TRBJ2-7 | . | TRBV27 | TGTGCCAGCAGTTTAACCCCTCCCCACGAGCAGTACTTC | CASSLTPPHEQYF
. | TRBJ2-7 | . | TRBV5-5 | TGTGCCAGCAGCTCTGGGACTGATACCTACGAGCAGTACTTC | CASSSGTDTYEQYF
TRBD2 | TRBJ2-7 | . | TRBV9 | TGTGCCAGCAGCGTAGGCATGGGGGAGGGTCTCTGGGAGCAGTACTTC | CASSVGMGEGLWEQYF
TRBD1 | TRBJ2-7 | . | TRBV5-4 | TGTGCCAGCAGCTTGGGGGACAGGGCATACGAGCAGTACTTC | CASSLGDRAYEQYF
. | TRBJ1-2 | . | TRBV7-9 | TGTGCCAGCAGCTTATCAGCAGACTATGGCTACACCTTC | CASSLSADYGYTF
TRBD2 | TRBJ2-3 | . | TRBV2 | TGTGCCAGCAGCCAGACTAGCGGGAGCACAGATACGCAGTATTTT | CASSQTSGSTDTQYF
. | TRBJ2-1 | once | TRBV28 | TGTGCCAGCACCGACGGAGTACCATACAATGAGCAGTTCTTC | CASTDGVPYNEQFF
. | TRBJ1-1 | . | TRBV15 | TGTGCCACCAGCAGCAGGGTAACTGAAGCTTTCTTT | CATSSRVTEAFF
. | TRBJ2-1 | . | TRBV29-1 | TGCAGCGTCTGGATGGCGGGAAATGAGCAGTTCTTC | CSVWMAGNEQFF
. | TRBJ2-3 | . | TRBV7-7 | TGTGCCAGCAGCTTGGGCCCCATGAGTTACACAGATACGCAGTATTTT | CASSLGPMSYTDTQYF
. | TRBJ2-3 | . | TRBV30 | TGTGCCTGGAGTAATGGCAGAGGAGATACGCAGTATTTT | CAWSNGRGDTQYF
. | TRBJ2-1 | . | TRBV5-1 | TGCGCCAGCAGCCTGGCTAGATTTGGGGACAATGAGCAGTTCTTC | CASSLARFGDNEQFF
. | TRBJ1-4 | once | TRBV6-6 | TGTGCCAGCAGTTACCGAGGCGGGGGGAGAGGTGAAAAACTGTTTTTT | CASSYRGGGRGEKLFF
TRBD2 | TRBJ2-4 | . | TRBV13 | TGTGCCAGCAGCTTAGGGTCCGGACTAGCGGGAGGGGGCAAAAACATTCAGTACTTC | CASSLGSGLAGGGKNIQYF
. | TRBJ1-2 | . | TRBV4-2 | TGTGCCAGCAGCCAAGGAGGAGGGTACGGCTACACCTTC | CASSQGGGYGYTF
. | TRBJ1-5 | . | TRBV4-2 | TGTGCCAGCAGCCAAGATTTTAGGTATAGCAATCAGCCCCAGCATTTT | CASSQDFRYSNQPQHF
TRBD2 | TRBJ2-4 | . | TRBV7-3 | TGTGCCAGCAGCTTAACTAGCGGGAGTGACATTCAGTACTTC | CASSLTSGSDIQYF
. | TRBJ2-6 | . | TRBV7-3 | TGTGCCAGCAGCGTCCAGGGATCTGGGGCCAACGTCCTGACTTTC | CASSVQGSGANVLTF
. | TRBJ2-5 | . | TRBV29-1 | TGCAGCGGTGGCATCTCTACCCAAGAGACCCAGTACTTC | CSGGISTQETQYF
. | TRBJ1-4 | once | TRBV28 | TGTGCCAGCAGTTTAATGACAGGTGATGAAAAACTGTTTTTT | CASSLMTGDEKLFF
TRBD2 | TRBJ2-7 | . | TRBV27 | TGTGCCAGCAGTTTAGGGAGGGGAACCTCCTACGAGCAGTACTTC | CASSLGRGTSYEQYF
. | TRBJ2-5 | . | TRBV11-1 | TGTGCCAGCAGCGTACAGGGTTCACTCCAAGAGACCCAGTACTTC | CASSVQGSLQETQYF
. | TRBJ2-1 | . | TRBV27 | TGTGCCAGCAGTTTACGGTCAGCTTCGGATGAGCAGTTCTTC | CASSLRSASDEQFF
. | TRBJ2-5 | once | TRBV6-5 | TGTGCCAGCAGTTCGTCAGCGACCGGGGCTCAGGGGACCCAGTACTTC | CASSSSATGAQGTQYF
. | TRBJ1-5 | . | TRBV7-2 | TGTGCCAGCAGCTTAGCGGGGGGGGGCGGTCAGCCCCAGCATTTT | CASSLAGGGGQPQHF
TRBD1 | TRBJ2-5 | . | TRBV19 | TGTGCCAGTAATAACAGGGGTCCCCAAGAGACCCAGTACTTC | CASNNRGPQETQYF
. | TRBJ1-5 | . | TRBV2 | TGTGCCAGCACCAGGACATATAGCAATCAGCCCCAGCATTTT | CASTRTYSNQPQHF
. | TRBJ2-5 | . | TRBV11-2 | TGTGCCAGCAGCTCCGGGACACCGGCCGGGACCCAGTACTTC | CASSSGTPAGTQYF
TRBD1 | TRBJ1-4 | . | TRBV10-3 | TGTGCCACCCGACAGGGGGCGAATGAAAAACTGTTTTTT | CATRQGANEKLFF
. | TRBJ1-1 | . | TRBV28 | TGTGCCAGCAAGTCAGGGGCGCCCCGAGGAGCTTTCTTT | CASKSGAPRGAFF
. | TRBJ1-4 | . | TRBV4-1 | TGCGCCAGCAGCCAAGATAGGGGCCTAGTTGCAACTAATGAAAAACTGTTTTTT | CASSQDRGLVATNEKLFF
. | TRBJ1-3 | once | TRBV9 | TGTGCCAGCAGCCCGCCGGGGGGGGCTGGAAACACCATATATTTT | CASSPPGGAGNTIYF
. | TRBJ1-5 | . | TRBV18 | TGTGCCAGCTCGAGAACCGATGTTGGGCCCCAGCATTTT | CASSRTDVGPQHF
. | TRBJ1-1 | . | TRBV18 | TGTGCCAGCTCACCGCCCACAGGGATCACTGAAGCTTTCTTT | CASSPPTGITEAFF
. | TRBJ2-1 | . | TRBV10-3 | TGTGCCATCAGCCTTTACAATGAGCAGTTCTTC | CAISLYNEQFF